These 3 T cell receptor beta chains share one sample of origin, sequenced in a study of long-term antiretroviral therapy in people with HIV. The assay used was immunoSEQ (version v3.0), run at survey level. The repertoire was sequenced with immunoSEQ multiplex PCR; TCRdb's copy has only in-frame clones and lacks some. The sample records some 25,000 clones, 84% being singletons. The starting material was unsorted PBMCs, obtained 3 years after starting antiretroviral therapy. The receptors here all came from a man aged 45-65 years with HIV.

J is TRBJ2-3 and V is TRBV4-1; 9 nucleotides agree with TRBD1. CDR3 size: 18 residues. Looked up from germline, CDR1 is MGHRA and CDR2 is YSYEKL. V trimming: 1 base; J trimming: 1 base; junction bases outside the gene matches: 9. CDR3 in DNA: TGCGCCAGCAGCCAAGCCCCCCCCCGGACAGGGGGCACAGATACGCAGTATTTT. This gives the protein CASSQAPPRTGGTDTQYF.

In its sample, this clone was seen a few times. This chain links TRBV27 with TRBJ2-3; D unresolved. Trimming stripped 0 bases from V and 8 bases from J, with 9 bases between. The CDR3 runs to 13 residues. Looked up from germline, CDR1 is MNHEY and CDR2 is SMNVEV (reference sequence). The CDR3 nucleotides are TGTGCCAGCAGTTTATCCCCCCTTTTTACGCAGTATTTT. As protein: CASSLSPLFTQYF.

This sequence joins TRBV5-4 and TRBJ2-7, with 8 bases matching TRBD1. V shed 4 bases and J 4 bases; nucleotides not matched to a gene: 7. Germline-derived CDR1 and CDR2 are SGHNT and YYREEE (reference sequence). CDR3 length: 14 amino acids. The CDR3 DNA sequence: TGTGCCAGCAGCCCGGACAGGGAAGGGTACGAGCAGTACTTC. This sequence encodes CASSPDREGYEQYF.